The rows below give T cell receptor beta chains drawn from one sample of a study of beta chain features in type 1 diabetes. Here immunoSEQ multiplex PCR was the method, and the copy in TCRdb shows in-frame clones only, minus some. Here the sample spans 350,000 to 450,000 clones, about 14% being singletons. Sequenced material: naive CD4+ T cells from blood. The receptors shown here come from a man younger than 45 in good health. Each CDR3 is given with its conserved first and last residue. A D gene is named only where the DNA matches it firmly. The size entry is marked missing in some rows and otherwise reads once, few, many or a size class.

CDR3: CASSVTPSPDTQYF
DNA: TGTGCCAGCAGCGTTACTCCTAGTCCAGATACGCAGTATTTT
D: NA
J: TRBJ2-3
size: few
V: TRBV9

CDR3: CASSQDDLVPSTDTQYF
DNA: TGTGCCAGCAGCCAAGATGATTTAGTCCCTAGCACAGATACGCAGTATTTT
D: NA
J: TRBJ2-3
size: few
V: TRBV14

CDR3: CASRPGVLQETQYF
DNA: TGTGCCAGCAGACCTGGCGTCCTCCAAGAGACCCAGTACTTC
D: NA
J: TRBJ2-5
size: NA
V: TRBV6-5

CDR3: CACPQQVPTYGYTF
DNA: TGTGCCTGCCCTCAACAGGTCCCAACCTATGGCTACACCTTC
D: NA
J: TRBJ1-2
size: NA
V: TRBV30

CDR3: CAWGQDSPLHF
DNA: TGTGCCTGGGGACAGGATTCACCCCTCCACTTT
D: TRBD1
J: TRBJ1-6
size: NA
V: TRBV30

CDR3: CASSTQSTNEQFF
DNA: TGCGCCAGCAGCACCCAATCAACCAATGAGCAGTTCTTC
D: NA
J: TRBJ2-1
size: NA
V: TRBV4-1

CDR3: CASSLAQGREEKLFF
DNA: TGCGCCAGCAGCTTGGCACAGGGGAGAGAAGAAAAACTGTTTTTT
D: TRBD1
J: TRBJ1-4
size: NA
V: TRBV5-1

CDR3: CSVELSSISYTF
DNA: TGCAGCGTTGAACTCTCGTCTATAAGCTACACCTTC
D: NA
J: TRBJ1-2
size: NA
V: TRBV29-1

CDR3: CASSLLSGGYKETQYF
DNA: TGTGCCAGCAGCTTATTGAGCGGGGGATACAAAGAGACCCAGTACTTC
D: TRBD2
J: TRBJ2-5
size: NA
V: TRBV7-2

CDR3: CASRRPKGGPEQYF
DNA: TGTGCCAGCAGGAGACCCAAAGGGGGCCCCGAGCAGTACTTC
D: TRBD1
J: TRBJ2-7
size: NA
V: TRBV7-2

CDR3: CASSVESGFSYEQYF
DNA: TGTGCCAGCAGCGTAGAATCAGGGTTCTCCTACGAGCAGTACTTC
D: NA
J: TRBJ2-7
size: NA
V: TRBV9

CDR3: CASSLNSAVSGANVLTF
DNA: TGTGCCAGCAGCCTTAACTCAGCGGTCTCTGGGGCCAACGTCCTGACTTTC
D: NA
J: TRBJ2-6
size: NA
V: TRBV7-2

CDR3: CASSYGGTDILYGYTF
DNA: TGTGCCAGCAGTTACGGAGGGACAGATATCTTATATGGCTACACCTTC
D: TRBD1
J: TRBJ1-2
size: NA
V: TRBV6-5

CDR3: CASSLEGVGHEQYF
DNA: TGTGCCAGCAGTTTGGAAGGGGTCGGCCACGAGCAGTACTTC
D: NA
J: TRBJ2-7
size: few
V: TRBV9

CDR3: CASSLDLGTYEQYF
DNA: TGTGCCAGCAGCTTAGATCTCGGGACTTACGAGCAGTACTTC
D: NA
J: TRBJ2-7
size: NA
V: TRBV11-2

CDR3: CAWNRGPNGPEAFF
DNA: TGTGCCTGGAATCGTGGCCCTAATGGACCTGAAGCTTTCTTT
D: NA
J: TRBJ1-1
size: NA
V: TRBV30

CDR3: CASSRGGGSAGELFF
DNA: TGTGCCAGCAGCAGGGGAGGCGGGAGTGCCGGGGAGCTGTTTTTT
D: TRBD2
J: TRBJ2-2
size: NA
V: TRBV13